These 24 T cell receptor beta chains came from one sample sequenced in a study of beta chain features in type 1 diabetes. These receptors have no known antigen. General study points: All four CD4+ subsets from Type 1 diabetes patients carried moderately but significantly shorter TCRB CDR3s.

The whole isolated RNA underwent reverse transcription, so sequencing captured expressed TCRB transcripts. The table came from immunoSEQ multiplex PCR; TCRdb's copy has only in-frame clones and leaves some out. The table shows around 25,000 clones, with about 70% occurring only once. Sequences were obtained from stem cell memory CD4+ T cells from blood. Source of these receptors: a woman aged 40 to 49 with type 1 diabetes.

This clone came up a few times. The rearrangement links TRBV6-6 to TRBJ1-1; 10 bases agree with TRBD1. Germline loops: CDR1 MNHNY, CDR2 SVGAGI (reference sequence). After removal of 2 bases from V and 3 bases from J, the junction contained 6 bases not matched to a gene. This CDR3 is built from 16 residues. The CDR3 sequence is CASSYPRQGADTEAFF. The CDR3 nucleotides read TGTGCCAGCAGTTACCCGCGACAGGGGGCTGACACTGAAGCTTTCTTT.

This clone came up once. The CDR3 region has the DNA TGTGCCATCAGCAGACAGGGGGTACCCTACGAGCAGTACTTC. Protein sequence: CAISRQGVPYEQYF. V and J are TRBV10-3 and TRBJ2-7, with 9 bases matching TRBD1. Germline trimming cut 6 bases from V and 2 bases from J; bases unmatched to any gene: 5. The CDR3 is 14 residues long. Germline CDR1 and CDR2: ENHRY and SYGVKD.

The CDR3 bases are TGTGCTAGTGGTTTGTTCCTCCGGCGACAGGAGAAGACTGGGGCCAACGTCCTGACTTTC. Protein: CASGLFLRRQEKTGANVLTF. The gene calls are TRBV12-5 and TRBJ2-6; a possible D gene is TRBD1 (6 bases). The CDR3 is 20 residues long. Germline V gene lookup returns CDR1 LGHNT and CDR2 FRNRAP. V was trimmed by 2 bases and J by 2 bases, leaving 22 bases between them.

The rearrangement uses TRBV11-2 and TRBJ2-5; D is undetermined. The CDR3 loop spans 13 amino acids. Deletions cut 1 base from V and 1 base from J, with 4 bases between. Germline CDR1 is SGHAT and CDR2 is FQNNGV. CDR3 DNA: TGTGCCAGCAGCTTAGCCAGCCAAGAGACCCAGTACTTC. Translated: CASSLASQETQYF.

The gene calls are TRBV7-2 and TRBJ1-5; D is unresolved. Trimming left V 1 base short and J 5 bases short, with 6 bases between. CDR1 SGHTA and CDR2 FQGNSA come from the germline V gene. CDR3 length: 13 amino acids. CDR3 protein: CASSLGRDQPQHF. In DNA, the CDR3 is TGTGCCAGCAGCTTAGGGAGGGATCAGCCCCAGCATTTT.

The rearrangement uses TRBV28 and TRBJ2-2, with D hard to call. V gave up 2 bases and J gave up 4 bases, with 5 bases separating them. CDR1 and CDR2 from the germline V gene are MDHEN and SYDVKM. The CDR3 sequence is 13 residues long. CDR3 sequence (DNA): TGTGCCAGCAGTTTAATCGGCACCGGGGAGCTGTTTTTT. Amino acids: CASSLIGTGELFF.

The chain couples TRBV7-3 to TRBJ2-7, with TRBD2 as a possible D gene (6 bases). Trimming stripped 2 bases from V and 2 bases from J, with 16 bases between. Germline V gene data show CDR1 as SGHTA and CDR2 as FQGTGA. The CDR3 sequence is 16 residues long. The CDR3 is CASSLGVGGFPYEQYF. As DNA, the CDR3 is TGTGCCAGCAGCTTAGGCGTTGGGGGGTTCCCCTACGAGCAGTACTTC.

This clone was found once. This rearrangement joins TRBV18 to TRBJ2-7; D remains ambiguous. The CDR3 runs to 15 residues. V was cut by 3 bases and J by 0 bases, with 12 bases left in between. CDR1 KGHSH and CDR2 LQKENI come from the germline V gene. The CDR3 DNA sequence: TGTGCCAGCTCACCCGGTGACACCAGCTCCTACGAGCAGTACTTC. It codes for CASSPGDTSSYEQYF.

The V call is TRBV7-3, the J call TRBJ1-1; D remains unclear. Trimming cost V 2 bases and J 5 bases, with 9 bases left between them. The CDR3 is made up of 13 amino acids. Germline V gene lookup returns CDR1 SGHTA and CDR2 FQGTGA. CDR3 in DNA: TGTGCCAGCAGCTTATTGGGCCGGACTGAAGCTTTCTTT. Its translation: CASSLLGRTEAFF. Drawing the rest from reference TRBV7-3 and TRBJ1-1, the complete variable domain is GAGVSQTPSNKVTEKGKYVELRCDPISGHTALYWYRQSLGQGPEFLIYFQGTGAADDSGLPNDRFFAVRPEGSVSTLKIQRTERGDSAVYLCASSLLGRTEAFFGQGTRLTVV.

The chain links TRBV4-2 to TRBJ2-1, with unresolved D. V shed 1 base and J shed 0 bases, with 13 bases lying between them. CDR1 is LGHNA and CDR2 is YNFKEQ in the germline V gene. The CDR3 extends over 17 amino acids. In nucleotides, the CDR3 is TGTGCCAGCAGCCAAGCATCGAACCCCAGCTCCTACAATGAGCAGTTCTTC. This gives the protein CASSQASNPSSYNEQFF.

The CDR3 loop reads CASSPPTEPETQYF. Here the CDR3 DNA reads TGTGCCAGCTCACCCCCCACGGAGCCAGAGACCCAGTACTTC. J is TRBJ2-5 and V is TRBV18; unclear D gene. The CDR3 loop spans 14 amino acids. The germline V gene encodes CDR1 KGHSH and CDR2 LQKENI. With 3 bases removed from V and 4 bases from J, the gap between germline ends came to 12 bases.

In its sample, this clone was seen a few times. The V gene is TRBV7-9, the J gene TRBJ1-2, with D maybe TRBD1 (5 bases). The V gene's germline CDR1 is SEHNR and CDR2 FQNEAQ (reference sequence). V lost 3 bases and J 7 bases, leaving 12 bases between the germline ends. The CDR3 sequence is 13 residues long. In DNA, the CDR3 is TGTGCCAGCAGCTTCACCGGCCAGGGTGGCTACACCTTC. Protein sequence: CASSFTGQGGYTF.

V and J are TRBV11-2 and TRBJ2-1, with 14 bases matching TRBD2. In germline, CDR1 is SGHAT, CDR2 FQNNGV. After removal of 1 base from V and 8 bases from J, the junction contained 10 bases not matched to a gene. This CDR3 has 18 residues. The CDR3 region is CASSLGGGTSGSRDEQFF. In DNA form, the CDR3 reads TGTGCCAGCAGCTTAGGAGGGGGGACTAGCGGGAGTCGGGATGAGCAGTTCTTC.

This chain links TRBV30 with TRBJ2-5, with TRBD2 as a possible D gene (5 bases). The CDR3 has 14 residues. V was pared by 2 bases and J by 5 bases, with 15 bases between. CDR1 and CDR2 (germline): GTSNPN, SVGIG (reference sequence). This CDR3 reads CAWSWSEAAETQYF. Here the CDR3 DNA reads TGTGCCTGGAGTTGGTCGGAGGCGGCGGAGACCCAGTACTTC.

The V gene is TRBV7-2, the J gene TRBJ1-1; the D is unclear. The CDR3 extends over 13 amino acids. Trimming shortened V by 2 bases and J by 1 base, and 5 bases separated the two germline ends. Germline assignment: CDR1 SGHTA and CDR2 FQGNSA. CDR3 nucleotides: TGTGCCAGCAGCTTATCAGGGAACACTGAAGCTTTCTTT. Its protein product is CASSLSGNTEAFF.

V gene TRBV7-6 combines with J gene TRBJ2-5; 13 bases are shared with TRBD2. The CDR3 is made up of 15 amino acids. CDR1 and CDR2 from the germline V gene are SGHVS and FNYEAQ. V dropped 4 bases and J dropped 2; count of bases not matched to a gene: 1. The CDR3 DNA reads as TGTGCCAGCAGCTCGACTAGCGGGGGGCAAGAGACCCAGTACTTC. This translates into CASSSTSGGQETQYF.

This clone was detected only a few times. The CDR3 nucleotides are TGTGCCACCAGCAGAGATAGTCGGGAGGTTCTGGCGACCATCAAGGGGCAGTTCTTC. This encodes CATSRDSREVLATIKGQFF. The chain has TRBV15 and TRBJ2-1; 7 bases agree with TRBD2. Germline CDR1 is LNHNV and CDR2 is YYDKDF (reference sequence). The V segment lost 0 bases and the J segment 12 bases; nucleotides outside the gene matches: 23. This CDR3 comprises 19 residues.

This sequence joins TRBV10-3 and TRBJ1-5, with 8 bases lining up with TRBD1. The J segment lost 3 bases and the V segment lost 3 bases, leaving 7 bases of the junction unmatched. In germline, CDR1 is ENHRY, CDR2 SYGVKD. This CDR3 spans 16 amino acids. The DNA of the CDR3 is TGTGCCATCAGTGATGGGACAGGAAGGGACAATCAGCCCCAGCATTTT. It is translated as CAISDGTGRDNQPQHF.

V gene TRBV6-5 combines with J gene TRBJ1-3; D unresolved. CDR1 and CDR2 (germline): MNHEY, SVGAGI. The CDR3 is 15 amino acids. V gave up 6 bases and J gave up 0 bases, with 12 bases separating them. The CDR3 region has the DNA TGTGCCAGCAGCTACAATGTCCGCTCTGGAAACACCATATATTTT. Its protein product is CASSYNVRSGNTIYF.

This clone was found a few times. CDR3 region: CASSWGQDGYTF. The CDR3 nucleotides are TGTGCCAGCAGCTGGGGCCAGGATGGCTACACCTTC. V and J are TRBV6-6 and TRBJ1-2; a weak D match, TRBD1 (5 bases). V was clipped by 6 bases and J by 6 bases, with 11 bases between them. The CDR3 contains 12 residues. Germline CDR1 MNHNY, CDR2 SVGAGI (reference sequence).

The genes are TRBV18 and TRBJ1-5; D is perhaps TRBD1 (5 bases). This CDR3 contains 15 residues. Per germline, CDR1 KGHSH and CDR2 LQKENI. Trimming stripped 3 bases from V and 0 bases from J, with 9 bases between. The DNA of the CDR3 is TGTGCCAGCTCACCCCAGACAGTTAGCAATCAGCCCCAGCATTTT. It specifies CASSPQTVSNQPQHF.

DNA of the CDR3: TGCAGCGCAACAGGGACAGTCGGGCTTGGGATCTATGGCTACACCTTC. This gives the protein CSATGTVGLGIYGYTF. The chain is built from TRBV29-1 and TRBJ1-2; TRBD1 matches 7 bases. Germline V gene sequence: CDR1 SQVTM, CDR2 ANQGSEA. CDR3 length: 16 residues. V trimming: 7 bases; J trimming: 4 bases; junction bases outside the gene matches: 18.

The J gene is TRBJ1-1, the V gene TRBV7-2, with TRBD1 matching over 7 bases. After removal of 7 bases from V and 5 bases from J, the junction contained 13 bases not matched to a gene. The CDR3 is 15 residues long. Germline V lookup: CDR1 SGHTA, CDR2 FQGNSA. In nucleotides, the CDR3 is TGTGCCAGCACCTCACAGGGGCGAGGTTTTACTGAAGCTTTCTTT. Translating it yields CASTSQGRGFTEAFF. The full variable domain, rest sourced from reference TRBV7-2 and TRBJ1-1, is GAGVSQSPSNKVTEKGKDVELRCDPISGHTALYWYRQSLGQGLEFLIYFQGNSAPDKSGLPSDRFSAERTGGSVSTLTIQRTQQEDSAVYLCASTSQGRGFTEAFFGQGTRLTVV.

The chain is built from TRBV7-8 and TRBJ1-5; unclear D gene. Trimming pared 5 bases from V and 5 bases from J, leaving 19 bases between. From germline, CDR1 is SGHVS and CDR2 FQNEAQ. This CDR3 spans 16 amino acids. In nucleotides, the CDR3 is TGTGCCAGCAGCCCGCCCCCTGCAGGCCCGTATCAGCCCCAGCATTTT. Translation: CASSPPPAGPYQPQHF.